Shown below are 18 T cell receptor beta chains from a single sample sequenced in a study of regulatory T cells in long-lasting Graves disease. Arm-PCR of CDR3 regions and iRepertoire HTBI primers were the basis on which TCR beta libraries were built. TCRdb redid the calling of the multiplex PCR reads with MiXCR, one entry per CDR3 protein. The sample lists about 540,000 distinct CDR3 sequences, roughly 14% occurring once. Sample time point: newly diagnosed GD, antithyroid drugs for less than 3 months. PBMC-derived RNA was used for the TCR library. The same data also contributed to another study, on T cells in Graves' hyperthyroidism and ophthalmopathy.

The source material was peripheral blood mononuclear cells (PBMCs), sampled at new diagnosis, from a patient treated with antithyroid drugs. The receptors here all came from a man younger than 40 with Graves disease.

This clonotype was seen repeatedly, ten times or more. The rearrangement links TRBV24-1 to TRBJ1-5, with no clear D. Trimming took off 1 base at V and 1 base at J, with 4 bases between the two ends. The CDR3 runs to 14 residues. The germline CDR1 and CDR2 sequences are KGHDR and SFDVKD. CDR3 sequence: CATSDFGSNQPQHF. Here the CDR3 DNA reads TGTGCCACCAGTGATTTCGGCAGCAATCAGCCCCAGCATTTT.

This clonotype has at least ten counts. The V and J genes are TRBV12-3 or TRBV12-4 and TRBJ1-5, with unresolved D. The germline V and J ends were trimmed by 0 bases and 6 bases, with 6 bases remaining between them. The CDR3 spans 13 residues. The DNA for the CDR3 is TGTGCCAGCAGTTTAGCGCACAGTCAGCCCCAGCATTTT. Translation gives CASSLAHSQPQHF.

The gene calls are TRBV7-3 and TRBJ2-7; 8 bases align to TRBD2. Germline V lookup: CDR1 SGHTA, CDR2 FQGTGA. Trimming took 2 bases from V and 5 from J; bases not matched to a gene: 5. The CDR3 is 14 amino acids. Here the CDR3 DNA reads TGTGCCAGCAGCTTAGCGGGAGGAGAACACGAGCAGTACTTC. It encodes CASSLAGGEHEQYF.

This clonotype was observed at least ten times. The CDR3, as DNA: TGTGCCAACAGGGGGAAGGGGGCCGGTCAGCCCCAGCATTTT. Encoded protein: CANRGKGAGQPQHF. The V call is TRBV28, the J call TRBJ1-5, with TRBD1 matching 8 bases. Germline CDR1 MDHEN, CDR2 SYDVKM. CDR3 length equals 14 residues. V trimming: 10 bases; J trimming: 6 bases; junction bases outside the gene matches: 11.

CDR3 sequence (DNA): TGTGCCAGCAGCCAAGACCTACTGGGCACTGAAGCTTTCTTT. The encoded protein is CASSQDLLGTEAFF. This chain connects TRBV4-2 to TRBJ1-1, with D unclear. Trimming removed 0 bases from V and 4 bases from J, with 9 bases in between. The CDR3 covers 14 residues. Germline V CDR1 and CDR2: LGHNA, YNFKEQ.

The rearrangement uses TRBV2 and TRBJ2-1, with TRBD2 identical over 8 bases. Germline V lookup: CDR1 SNHLY, CDR2 FYNNEI. V lost 6 bases and J lost 10; bases outside the gene matches: 14. CDR3 size: 15 residues. CDR3 nucleotides: TGTGCCAGCAGGCCCAGCGGGAGCCTAAGAGGGGAGCAGTTCTTC. Translation: CASRPSGSLRGEQFF.

This clonotype was counted between two and nine times. V is TRBV5-5 and J is TRBJ2-5, with 12 bases identical to TRBD1. CDR3 size: 15 residues. J gave up 8 bases and V 6 bases, and 11 bases lay outside the gene matches. In germline, CDR1 is SGHKS, CDR2 YYEKEE (reference sequence). CDR3: CASTRGQGARNTQYF. CDR3 nucleotide sequence: TGTGCCAGCACAAGGGGACAGGGGGCCCGTAATACCCAGTACTTC.

This clonotype was seen many times. A single base separates this from a much larger clone, so it may be a read error. CDR3 DNA sequence: TGTGCCAGCAGCTTGGACCCCGGGGAGCTGTTTTTT. Translation gives CASSLDPGELFF. J is TRBJ2-2 and V is TRBV5-6; the D is unclear. The V end lost 0 bases, the J end lost 6 bases, and 3 bases lay between the germline ends. The CDR3 is made up of 12 amino acids. Germline-derived CDR1 and CDR2 are SGHDT and YYEEEE.

This chain connects TRBV19 to TRBJ2-4; 9 bases fit TRBD1. The CDR3 extends over 18 amino acids. Trimming took 10 bases from V and 4 from J; bases not matched to a gene: 20. Germline lookup yields CDR1 LNHDA and CDR2 SQIVND (reference sequence). CDR3 DNA: TGTGCCACGCTCACACAGGGGGCCGGATCTAGCAAAAAAAACATTCAGTACTTC. Translation: CATLTQGAGSSKKNIQYF. The full variable domain, its missing parts supplied by reference TRBV19 and TRBJ2-4, is DGGITQSPKYLFRKEGQNVTLSCEQNLNHDAMYWYRQDPGQGLRLIYYSQIVNDFQKGDIAEGYSVSREKKESFPLTVTSAQKNPTAFYLCATLTQGAGSSKKNIQYFGAGTRLSVL.

This clonotype was observed at least ten times. The CDR3 spells CASSQQSSPTDTQYF. CDR3 nucleotide sequence: TGCGCCAGCAGCCAACAGTCTTCTCCCACAGATACGCAGTATTTT. V gene TRBV5-1 combines with J gene TRBJ2-3; no reliable D call. The CDR3 sequence is 15 residues long. V lost 4 bases to trimming and J lost 2 bases, with 14 bases between them. From germline, CDR1 is SGHRS and CDR2 YFSETQ.

Many counts were recorded for this clonotype. The junction does not match germline at one end; this may be a read error. The chain links TRBV5-1 to TRBJ1-2; 8 bases align to TRBD1. CDR3 length: 14 residues. Per the germline V gene, CDR1 is SGHRS and CDR2 is YFSETQ. The CDR3 reads CASSLAGTGRGYTF. Here the CDR3 DNA reads TGTGCCAGCAGCTTAGCTGGGACAGGTCGTGGCTACACCTTC.

This clonotype has more than one count but fewer than ten. This may stem from a read error, because a much larger clone lies one nucleotide away. The rearrangement joins TRBV20-1 to TRBJ1-1; D possibly corresponds to TRBD1 (5 bases). The CDR3 spans 13 residues. CDR1 DFQATT and CDR2 SNEGSKA come from the germline V gene (reference sequence). The CDR3 loop is CSARQDMNTKAFF. The CDR3 nucleotides are TGCAGTGCTAGACAGGACATGAACACTAAAGCTTTCTTT.

This clonotype was seen ten or more times. This rearrangement joins TRBV27 to TRBJ1-5, with D possibly matching TRBD1 (6 bases). Germline V gives CDR1 MNHEY, CDR2 SMNVEV (reference sequence). The CDR3 spans 19 residues. V lost 2 bases, J lost 0 bases, and 20 bases lay in between. CDR3 sequence: CASSLNVGQQYHSNQPQHF. CDR3 nucleotides: TGTGCCAGCAGTTTAAATGTGGGACAACAGTATCATAGCAATCAGCCCCAGCATTTT.

The sample holds one count of this clonotype. The chain is built from TRBV5-4 and TRBJ2-1, with a tentative D call TRBD2 (6 bases). Germline CDR1 and CDR2: SGHNT and YYREEE (reference sequence). V was shortened by 1 base and J by 5 bases, with 10 bases between the two germline ends. The CDR3 runs to 14 residues. CDR3 bases: TGTGCCAGCAGCTTGCGGGGGATCCACAATGAGCAGTTCTTC. Amino acids: CASSLRGIHNEQFF.

This clonotype has only a few counts. The junction departs from the called germline gene at one end, perhaps through a read error. J is TRBJ2-1 and V is TRBV19; TRBD1 is a possible D gene (7 bases). Germline values: CDR1 LNHDA, CDR2 SQIVND (reference sequence). This CDR3 is built from 14 residues. CDR3 loop: CASSRSGGINEQSF. In nucleotides, the CDR3 is TGTGCCAGTAGTCGGTCAGGGGGGATCAATGAGCAGTCCTTC.

In its sample, this clonotype was seen many times. The chain couples TRBV18 to TRBJ1-1; 12 bases are shared with TRBD1. V shed 6 bases, J shed 3 bases, and the junction held 8 bases outside the gene matches. The CDR3 loop spans 16 amino acids. Germline V gene data show CDR1 as KGHSH and CDR2 as LQKENI. CDR3 DNA: TGTGCCAGCTCGCCCGGGACAGGGGGCTCTCACACTGAAGCTTTCTTT. It is translated as CASSPGTGGSHTEAFF.

There are many counts of this clonotype. This rearrangement joins TRBV12-3 or TRBV12-4 to TRBJ2-1; 14 nucleotides agree with TRBD2. CDR3 length: 19 residues. V shed 3 bases, J shed 4 bases, and the junction held 11 bases outside the gene matches. The DNA for the CDR3 is TGTGCCAGCAGTTTCCTAACAAGAGGACTAGCGGGAGGTTACAATGAGCAGTTCTTC. Protein sequence: CASSFLTRGLAGGYNEQFF.

The chain has TRBV25-1 and TRBJ2-7, with 8 bases lining up with TRBD1. The germline V gene encodes CDR1 MGHDK and CDR2 SYGVNS. The CDR3 loop spans 15 amino acids. The V and J ends lost 2 bases and 1 base, in that order; junction bases with no gene match: 4. The CDR3 DNA follows: TGTGCCAGCAGTGAAGAAACAGGGGGGTCCTACGAGCAGTACTTC. It specifies CASSEETGGSYEQYF.